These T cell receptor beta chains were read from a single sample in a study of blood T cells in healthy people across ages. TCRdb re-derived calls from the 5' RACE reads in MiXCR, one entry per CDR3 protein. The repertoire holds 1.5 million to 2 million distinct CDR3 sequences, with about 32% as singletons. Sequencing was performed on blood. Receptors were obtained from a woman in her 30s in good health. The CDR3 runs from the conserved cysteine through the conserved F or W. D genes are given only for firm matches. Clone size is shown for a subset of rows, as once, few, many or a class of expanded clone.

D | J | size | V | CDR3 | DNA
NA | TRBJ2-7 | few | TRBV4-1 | CASSPSWLASYEQYF | TGCGCCAGCAGTCCGTCCTGGCTAGCCTCCTACGAGCAGTACTTC
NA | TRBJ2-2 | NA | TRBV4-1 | CASRMGQLTGELFF | TGCGCCAGCCGAATGGGGCAGCTGACCGGGGAGCTGTTTTTT
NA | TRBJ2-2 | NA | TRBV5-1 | CASRGGGELFF | TGCGCCAGCAGAGGAGGTGGGGAGCTGTTTTTT
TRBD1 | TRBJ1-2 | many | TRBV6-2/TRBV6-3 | CASSSGTGNGYTF | TGCGCCAGCAGCTCCGGGACAGGGAATGGCTACACCTTC
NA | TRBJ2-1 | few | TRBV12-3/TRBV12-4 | CASSPLTGVYNEQFF | TGTGCCAGCAGTCCCTTGACGGGGGTGTACAATGAGCAGTTCTTC
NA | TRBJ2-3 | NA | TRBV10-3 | CAIRGSTGPPRATDTQYF | TGTGCCATCAGGGGATCTACGGGACCTCCCCGCGCCACAGATACGCAGTATTTT
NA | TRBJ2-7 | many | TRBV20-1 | CSARWTVGYEQYF | TGCAGTGCTAGATGGACAGTGGGCTACGAGCAGTACTTC
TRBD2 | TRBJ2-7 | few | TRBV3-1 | CASSQLRLAGDYEQYF | TGTGCCAGCAGCCAACTGCGACTAGCGGGGGATTACGAGCAGTACTTC
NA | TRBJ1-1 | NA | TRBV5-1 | CASSQAPWGTPNTEAFF | TGCGCCAGCAGCCAGGCACCCTGGGGGACACCTAACACTGAAGCTTTCTTT
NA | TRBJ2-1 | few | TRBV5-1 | CASSGFARLTYNEQFF | TGCGCCAGCAGCGGCTTCGCTCGCCTAACCTACAATGAGCAGTTCTTC
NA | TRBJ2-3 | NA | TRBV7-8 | CASSFGAGAPDTQYF | TGTGCCAGCAGCTTTGGGGCGGGGGCGCCAGATACGCAGTATTTT
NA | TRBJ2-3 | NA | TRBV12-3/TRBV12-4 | CASDGTFTDTQYF | TGTGCCAGCGACGGGACATTCACAGATACGCAGTATTTT
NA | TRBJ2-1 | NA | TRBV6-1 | CAIALIPYNEQFF | TGTGCCATTGCACTAATCCCCTACAATGAGCAGTTCTTC
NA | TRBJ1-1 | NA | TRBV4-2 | CASSRGGWELSTEAFF | TGTGCCAGCAGCCGGGGGGGGTGGGAGCTGAGCACTGAAGCTTTCTTT
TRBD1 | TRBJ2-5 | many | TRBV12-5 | CASGLGNRGETQYF | TGTGCTAGTGGTTTGGGAAACAGGGGTGAGACCCAGTACTTC
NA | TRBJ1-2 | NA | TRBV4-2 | CASSQDRTVNYGYTF | TGTGCCAGCAGCCAAGATAGGACAGTTAACTATGGCTACACCTTC
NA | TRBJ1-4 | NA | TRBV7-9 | CASLGIGEKLFF | TGTGCCAGTCTGGGAATAGGTGAAAAACTGTTTTTT